This T cell receptor beta chain stems from a study of blood T cell repertoires in COVID-19. As for the study in general: COVID-19 samples from acute and convalescent phases originated in the United States, Italy and Spain.

The CDR3 runs to 14 residues. Germline CDR1 MDHEN, CDR2 SYDVKM. Between the trimmed V and J ends, which lost 5 bases and 1 base, there was a span of 11 bases. Libraries were prepared by immunoSEQ multiplex PCR; TCRdb keeps only in-frame clonotypes and omits some of them. The sample shows fewer than 250,000 clones, approximately 84% of them seen only once. The sequence derives from a man aged 35 to 55 with acute or convalescent COVID-19. The sequenced sample was peripheral blood. The chain joins TRBV28 to TRBJ1-1; possibly TRBD1 for D (5 bases). The DNA for the CDR3 is TGTGCCAGCAGTCGTGGGGGGACGAACACTGAAGCTTTCTTT. Amino acid sequence: CASSRGGTNTEAFF.